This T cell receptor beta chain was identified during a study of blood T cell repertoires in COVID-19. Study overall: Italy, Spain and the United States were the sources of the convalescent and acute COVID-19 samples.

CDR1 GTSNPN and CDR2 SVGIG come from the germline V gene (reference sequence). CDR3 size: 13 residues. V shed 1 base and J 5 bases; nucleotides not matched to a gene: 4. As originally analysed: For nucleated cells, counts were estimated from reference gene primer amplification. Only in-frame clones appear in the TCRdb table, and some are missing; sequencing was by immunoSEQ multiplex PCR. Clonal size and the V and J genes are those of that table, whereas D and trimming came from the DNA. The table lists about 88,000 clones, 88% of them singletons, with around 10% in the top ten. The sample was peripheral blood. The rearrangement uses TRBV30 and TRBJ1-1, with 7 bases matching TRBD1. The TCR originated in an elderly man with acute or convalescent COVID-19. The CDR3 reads CAWSATGQTEAFF. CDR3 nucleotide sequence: TGTGCCTGGAGTGCGACAGGGCAGACTGAAGCTTTCTTT.